This T cell receptor beta chain was sequenced in a study of blood T cell repertoires in COVID-19. Whole-study context: COVID-19 samples collected from the United States, Italy and Spain covered acute and convalescent phases. The analysed material was cDNA or gDNA that came from T cells, B-cell-depleted T cells, or PBMCs.

The V gene's germline CDR1 is MNHEY and CDR2 SMNVEV (reference sequence). The CDR3 covers 16 residues. The ends were cut back, 5 bases at V and 4 bases at J, with 20 bases in the middle. As originally analysed: Estimation of nucleated cell counts relied on the amplification of reference gene primers. Produced via immunoSEQ multiplex PCR; TCRdb's table is partial and in-frame only. V and J calls and clone size follow that table, whereas D and trimming were derived from the DNA. This sample has about 50,000 clones, with about 83% found just once. This clone appeared a few times. The chain recombines TRBV27 with TRBJ1-2; D might be TRBD1 (5 bases). The clonotype comes from a man between 35 and 55 years old with acute or convalescent COVID-19. Sequenced material: peripheral blood. CDR3 nucleotide sequence: TGTGCCAGCAGTCCTATGGTATCAGGGATCCCCTATGGCTACACCTTC. Its translation: CASSPMVSGIPYGYTF.